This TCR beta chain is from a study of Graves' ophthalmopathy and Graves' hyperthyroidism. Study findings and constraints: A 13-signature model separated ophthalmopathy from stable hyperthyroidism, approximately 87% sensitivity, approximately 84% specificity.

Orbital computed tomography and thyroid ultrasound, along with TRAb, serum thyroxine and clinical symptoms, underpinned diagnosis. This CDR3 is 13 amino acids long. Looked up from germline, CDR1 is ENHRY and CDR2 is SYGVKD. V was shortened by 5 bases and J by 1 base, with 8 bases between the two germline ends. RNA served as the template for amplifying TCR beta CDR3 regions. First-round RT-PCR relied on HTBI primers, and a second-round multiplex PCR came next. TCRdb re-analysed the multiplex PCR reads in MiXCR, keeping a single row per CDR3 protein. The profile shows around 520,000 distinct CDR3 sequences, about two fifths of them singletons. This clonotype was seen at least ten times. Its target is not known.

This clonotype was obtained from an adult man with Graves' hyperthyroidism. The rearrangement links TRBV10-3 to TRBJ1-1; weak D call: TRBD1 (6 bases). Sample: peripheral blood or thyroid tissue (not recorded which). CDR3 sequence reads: CAISPGQNTEAFF. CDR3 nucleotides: TGTGCCATCAGTCCGGGACAGAACACTGAAGCTTTCTTT.